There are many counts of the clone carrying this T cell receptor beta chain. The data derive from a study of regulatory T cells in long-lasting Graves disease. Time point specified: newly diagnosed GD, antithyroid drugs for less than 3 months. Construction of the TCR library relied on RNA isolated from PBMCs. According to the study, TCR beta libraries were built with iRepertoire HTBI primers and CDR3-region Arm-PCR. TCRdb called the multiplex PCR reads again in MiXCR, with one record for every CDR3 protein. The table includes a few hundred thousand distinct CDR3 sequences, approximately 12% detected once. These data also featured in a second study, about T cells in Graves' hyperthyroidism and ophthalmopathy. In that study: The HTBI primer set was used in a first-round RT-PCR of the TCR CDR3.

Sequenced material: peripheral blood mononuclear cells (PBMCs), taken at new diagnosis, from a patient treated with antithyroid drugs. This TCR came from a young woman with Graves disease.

Here the CDR3 reads CSALTVNTGELFF. The CDR3 DNA is TGCAGCGCCCTTACAGTGAACACCGGGGAGCTGTTTTTT. This rearrangement joins TRBV29-1 to TRBJ2-2, with D uncertain. Germline V gives CDR1 SQVTM, CDR2 ANQGSEA. CDR3 size: 13 residues. With 7 bases removed from V and 1 base from J, the gap between germline ends came to 10 bases.